Below are 7 T cell receptor beta chains sequenced from a single sample in a study of T cell responses to AZD1222 COVID-19 vaccine. The data were produced by immunoSEQ multiplex PCR, yet TCRdb's version contains in-frame clones alone and is incomplete. Recorded for this sample: more than 110,000 clones. Material for sequencing was peripheral blood. The receptors shown here come from an adult in good health.

The chain uses TRBV5-6 and TRBJ1-2; 8 bases agree with TRBD1. V lost 2 bases, J lost 6 bases, and 9 bases stayed unmatched. The CDR3 has 15 amino acids. Germline lookup yields CDR1 SGHDT and CDR2 YYEEEE. The CDR3 reads CASSFPGQEFDGYTF. Written as DNA, the CDR3 is TGTGCCAGCAGCTTTCCGGGACAGGAATTTGATGGCTACACCTTC.

The chain joins TRBV12-5 to TRBJ1-2, with D possibly matching TRBD1 (6 bases). This CDR3 has 14 residues. Germline CDR1 LGHNT, CDR2 FRNRAP. With 4 bases removed from V and 4 bases from J, the gap between germline ends came to 13 bases. This CDR3 is CASGSPGGRYGYTF. CDR3 nucleotide sequence: TGTGCTAGTGGTTCCCCGGGGGGCCGCTATGGCTACACCTTC.

The chain recombines TRBV11-2 with TRBJ1-1; the D gene is possibly TRBD1 (5 bases). The CDR3 totals 13 residues. Trimming removed 1 base from V and 7 bases from J, with 10 bases in between. Germline V gene data show CDR1 as SGHAT and CDR2 as FQNNGV. The CDR3 is CASSLVGTSEAFF. CDR3 nucleotide sequence: TGTGCCAGCAGCTTAGTGGGGACGAGTGAAGCTTTCTTT.

V usage is TRBV9 and J usage is TRBJ1-2; D is uncertain. The germline CDR1 and CDR2 sequences are SGDLS and YYNGEE. Trimming pared 0 bases from V and 3 bases from J, leaving 9 bases between. The CDR3 consists of 14 residues. CDR3 sequence (DNA): TGTGCCAGCAGCGTAGGTCCCATCGACTATGGCTACACCTTC. Translating it yields CASSVGPIDYGYTF.

The gene calls are TRBV2 and TRBJ1-2; no reliable D call. Between the trimmed V and J ends, which lost 4 bases and 1 base, there was a span of 19 bases. There are 17 residues in the CDR3. Germline assignment: CDR1 SNHLY and CDR2 FYNNEI. CDR3 residues: CASSVLPRQGNNYGYTF. CDR3 DNA sequence: TGTGCCAGCAGTGTCCTCCCCCGACAAGGGAATAACTATGGCTACACCTTC.

The rearrangement links TRBV19 to TRBJ1-2; D call uncertain. V lost 3 bases and J lost 3, with 11 bases in between. This CDR3 has 14 amino acids. Germline assignment: CDR1 LNHDA and CDR2 SQIVND (reference sequence). CDR3 loop: CASSMREAYYGYTF. The CDR3 nucleotides are TGTGCCAGTAGTATGAGGGAGGCCTACTATGGCTACACCTTC.

V usage is TRBV3-1 (or the pseudogene TRBV3-2) and J usage is TRBJ1-3; D call uncertain. The V and J ends lost 1 base and 8 bases respectively, with 12 bases between them. Looked up from germline, CDR1 is LGHDT and CDR2 is YNNKEL (reference sequence). The length of the CDR3 is 14 residues. The CDR3 region has the DNA TGTGCCAGCAGCCAAGCGACCGGTCAAGACACCATATATTTT. Residues: CASSQATGQDTIYF.